This TCR beta chain was recorded in a study of OX40 agonist ivuxolimab in advanced cancers. This CDR3 comprises 15 residues. Trimming removed 6 bases from V and 5 bases from J; junction bases left unmatched: 9. Germline V gives CDR1 LNHDA, CDR2 SQIVND (reference sequence). Study results and limitations: Antigen specificity of clonally expanded peripheral T cells was not established.

A note on this clone: What it binds is unknown.

TCRdb keeps only in-frame clones here, not all; method: immunoSEQ multiplex PCR. The sample records roughly 71,000 clones, roughly 80% being singletons. The source material was CD4+ or CD8+ T cells sorted from blood, sampled in a trial of the OX40 agonist ivuxolimab. The chain uses TRBV19 and TRBJ2-5; 10 nucleotides agree with TRBD2. The clonotype originates from an adult with an advanced solid tumor such as melanoma, head and neck, liver or kidney cancer. The CDR3 bases are TGTGCCAGTAGAAGTAGCGGGGGGCCGTGGGAGACCCAGTACTTC. This encodes CASRSSGGPWETQYF.